This T cell receptor (beta chain) comes out of a study of cytomegalovirus exposure and HLA in healthy donors. This clone was counted between two and nine times. Primers included in the PCR were 60 Vbeta and 13 Jbeta primers. Measured with immunoSEQ multiplex PCR; TCRdb has only the in-frame clones, and not every one. There are 100,000 to 150,000 clones in the sample; 66% occur only once, and about 1.5% lies in the top ten. Germline CDR1 reads LGHNA; CDR2 reads YNFKEQ. The CDR3 is made up of 12 amino acids. With 8 bases clipped from V and 9 bases from J, the junction kept 6 bases outside the gene matches.

The TCR originated in a man younger than 30 in good health and CMV-seronegative. Sequences were obtained from PBMCs. The rearrangement joins TRBV4-2 to TRBJ2-1; TRBD2 agrees at 8 bases. The CDR3 DNA sequence: TGTGCCAGCGAAACGGCGGGGGGTGAGCAGTTCTTC. It yields the protein CASETAGGEQFF.